This T cell receptor beta chain was found in a study of tissue T cells after allogeneic stem cell transplantation. Study-wide context: Steroid-refractory graft-versus-host disease after allogeneic hematopoietic cell transplant qualified adults for prospective research-autopsy enrollment. Graft-versus-host disease patients received grafts, several unmodified and three CD34-selected to deplete T cells. A handful of GVHD patients had recipient-origin PBMCs collected before transplant. Study-wide results and caveats: Only a limited share of tissue TCRs appeared in blood or spleen.

Germline V lookup: CDR1 DFQATT, CDR2 SNEGSKA (reference sequence). The CDR3 extends over 10 amino acids. Some clones are missing from TCRdb's copy, which holds only in-frame ones; the method was immunoSEQ multiplex PCR. The table includes some 45,000 clones, roughly 90% detected once. On this clone itself: The antigen remains unidentified.

V and J are TRBV20-1 and TRBJ1-2; no clear D gene. This TCR came from a woman between 35 and 70 years old who later had graft-versus-host disease after an allogeneic stem cell transplant. This material consisted of blood, taken before transplantation. The CDR3: CSAGPKGYTF. CDR3 coding DNA: TGCAGCGCTGGCCCCAAAGGCTACACCTTC.